This T cell receptor beta chain stems from a study of cytomegalovirus exposure and HLA in healthy donors. About the study: Earlier work reported 100 million or so unique TCR beta sequences from about 180 million T cells. Broader study findings: Among the sequence variants, a highly shared cluster was likely an artifact of sequencing. Among TCR sequences, most were rare, though some public TCRs appeared in many donors. CMV serostatus alone was available as immune exposure information.

With regard to this clone: Its antigen is not known. One junction end does not reproduce the germline sequence, and a read error may be involved.

This CDR3 has 17 residues. Germline V gives CDR1 SEHNR, CDR2 FQNEAQ (reference sequence). Use of 60 Vbeta and 13 Jbeta primers characterized the PCR. Generated by immunoSEQ multiplex PCR, the TCRdb table keeps only in-frame clones and is missing some. Among fewer than 200,000 clones listed, over 80% were seen once. Sequenced material: PBMCs. The chain couples TRBV7-9 to TRBJ2-7; 10 bases agree with TRBD1. The TCR comes from a woman aged 45-59 years in good health and CMV-seropositive. The CDR3 nucleotides read TGTTCCAGCAGCTCCTCTACCGGGACAGGGGTCTCCTACGAGCAGTACTTC. Translated, it gives CSSSSSTGTGVSYEQYF.